A selection of T cell receptor beta chains follows, all from one sample in a study of blood T cell repertoires in COVID-19. Only in-frame clones appear in the TCRdb table, and some are missing; sequencing was by immunoSEQ multiplex PCR. This sample has 200,000 to 250,000 clones; around 80% occur once, and the top ten carry around 1.3%. The specimen sequenced was peripheral blood. The receptors come from a woman in her thirties with COVID-19, enrolled during active disease. Each CDR3 is given with its conserved first and last residue. The D gene is left open where the match is weak. Clone size is given for some rows only: seen once, a few or many times, or a class if the clone is expanded.

J	V	D	size	DNA	CDR3
TRBJ2-3	TRBV3-1/TRBV3-2	TRBD2	.	TGTGCCAGCAGCCAAGTACTAGCGGGGGGCACAGATACGCAGTATTTT	CASSQVLAGGTDTQYF
TRBJ2-7	TRBV19	TRBD1	.	TGTGCCAGTAGTATTGGGACAGGGAGTAACTACGAGCAGTACTTC	CASSIGTGSNYEQYF
TRBJ1-1	TRBV6-2/TRBV6-3	TRBD1	once	TGTGCCAGCAGTGCCCACAGGGGGCGCCCGCCTGAAGCTTTCTTT	CASSAHRGRPPEAFF
TRBJ2-3	TRBV7-2	TRBD2	.	TGTGCCAGCAGCTTAATGAGCGGGGGAAGCACAGATACGCAGTATTTT	CASSLMSGGSTDTQYF
TRBJ1-3	TRBV19	TRBD1	.	TGTGCCAGTAGTAACTACAGGGGCAGCTCTGGAAACACCATATATTTT	CASSNYRGSSGNTIYF
TRBJ1-1	TRBV15	.	.	TGTGCCACCAGTCCGGACAGAGGCACTGAAGCTTTCTTT	CATSPDRGTEAFF
TRBJ2-3	TRBV18	TRBD1	.	TGTGCCAGCTCACCGGGGACAGGCACAGATACGCAGTATTTT	CASSPGTGTDTQYF
TRBJ2-7	TRBV19	TRBD1	.	TGTGCCACCTTCGGGGTCGGGACAGGGGGAACGTACGAGCAGTACTTC	CATFGVGTGGTYEQYF
TRBJ1-2	TRBV5-1	.	few	TGCGCCAGCAGCTTGGGGGCAGCTGTAAACTATGGCTACACCTTC	CASSLGAAVNYGYTF
TRBJ2-2	TRBV7-3	TRBD1	.	TGTGCCAGCAGGCTTTCCGGGACAGGGATCACCGGGGAGCTGTTTTTT	CASRLSGTGITGELFF
TRBJ2-7	TRBV9	.	.	TGTGCCAGCAGCGTAGATCAGGGCCCCTACGAGCAGTACTTC	CASSVDQGPYEQYF
TRBJ1-6	TRBV6-5	.	.	TGTGCCAGCAGGCAGGCACAATCACCCCTCCACTTT	CASRQAQSPLHF
TRBJ2-2	TRBV24-1	.	.	TGTGCCACCAGTGATCTGTACAGTACTACCGGGGAGCTGTTTTTT	CATSDLYSTTGELFF
TRBJ1-5	TRBV6-2/TRBV6-3	.	few	TGTGCCAGCAGTTACGACTCGCAGGGATGGAATCAGCCCCAGCATTTT	CASSYDSQGWNQPQHF
TRBJ2-2	TRBV2	TRBD2	.	TGTGCCAGCAGCCCTCCTAGCGGGAGTGCCACCGGGGAGCTGTTTTTT	CASSPPSGSATGELFF
TRBJ2-3	TRBV25-1	.	.	TGTGCCAGCAGTGGGGCCCTCCGTTCGTCCGACGGTCATGCGCAGTATTTT	CASSGALRSSDGHAQYF
TRBJ2-1	TRBV9	.	.	TGTGCCAGCAGCGTTAACGGCAGGGACTACAATGAGCAGTTCTTC	CASSVNGRDYNEQFF
TRBJ1-6	TRBV18	TRBD1	.	TGTGCCAGCTCACGCCGGGACAGGGTGATTTCACCCCTCCACTTT	CASSRRDRVISPLHF
TRBJ1-1	TRBV7-9	TRBD1	.	TGTGCCAGCAGCATACAGGGGGGTAACACTGAAGCTTTCTTT	CASSIQGGNTEAFF
TRBJ2-5	TRBV5-1	TRBD2	.	TGCGCCAGCAGAAGTCGGGAGGGCCGGGGAGTTGGCCGACTTGGGGTAGGTCAAGAGACCCAGTACTTC	CASRSREGRGVGRLGVGQETQYF
TRBJ2-7	TRBV20-1	.	.	TGCAGTGCTTTCCTATCCTACGAGCAGTACTTC	CSAFLSYEQYF
TRBJ1-3	TRBV27	.	.	TGTGCCAGCAGTTCCGGAGTCTTT	CASSSGVF
TRBJ2-3	TRBV20-1	TRBD2	.	TGCAGTGCTAGTGGGCTAGCGGGGGGGCCGGGCACAGATACGCAGTATTTT	CSASGLAGGPGTDTQYF
TRBJ2-7	TRBV7-9	.	.	TGTGCCAGCAGCCCTAAGGAGAACGAGCAGTACTTC	CASSPKENEQYF
TRBJ1-2	TRBV6-5	TRBD1	few	TGTGCCAGCAGAGGACAGGGGGCGGGTAACTATGGCTACACCTTC	CASRGQGAGNYGYTF
TRBJ2-7	TRBV3-1/TRBV3-2	.	.	TGTGCCAGCAGCCCGACAGGTTACAAAGACTACGAGCAGTACTTC	CASSPTGYKDYEQYF
TRBJ1-1	TRBV7-2	TRBD1	few	TGTGCCAGCAGCTTAGGACCGGACAGGGGAGCTTTCTTT	CASSLGPDRGAFF
TRBJ1-2	TRBV19	.	.	TGTGCCAGTAGTGAGGCCCTGAGGAACTATGGCTACACCTTC	CASSEALRNYGYTF
TRBJ2-3	TRBV11-3	.	.	TGTGCCAGCAGCTTGTCGGAGGCAGGAGATACGCAGTATTTT	CASSLSEAGDTQYF
TRBJ1-1	TRBV5-4	.	once	TGTGCCAGCAGCTTATCAGGACTGGGCGGCACTGAAGCTTTCTTT	CASSLSGLGGTEAFF
TRBJ1-5	TRBV6-1	TRBD1	once	TGTGCCAGCAGTGAAGCAGGCAGGGGGCTATTTTTTAGCAATCAGCCCCAGCATTTT	CASSEAGRGLFFSNQPQHF